This T cell receptor beta chain stems from a study of blood T cell repertoires in COVID-19. Study at large: Acute-phase and convalescent COVID-19 samples originated in the United States, Italy and Spain. PBMCs, B-cell-depleted T cells, or T cells provided the cDNA or gDNA that made up the material.

Original handling: Cell counts per sample came from amplifying reference gene primers. Data came from immunoSEQ multiplex PCR; TCRdb stores just in-frame clones and leaves some out. That table furnishes V, J and clone size, whereas the DNA furnished D and trimming. The repertoire holds about 100,000 clones, with 87% as singletons. The V gene's germline CDR1 is MNHNY and CDR2 SVGAGI (reference sequence). The CDR3 extends over 16 amino acids. The V end was cut by 0 bases, the J end by 1 base, with 13 bases between. The source of this sequence is a man younger than 40 in a cohort sampled during active COVID-19. Sequenced sample: peripheral blood. The chain couples TRBV6-6 to TRBJ2-7; a weak D match, TRBD2 (7 bases). CDR3 amino acids: CASSYSRGEGSYEQYF. Written as DNA, the CDR3 is TGTGCCAGCAGTTACTCTAGGGGGGAGGGGTCCTACGAGCAGTACTTC.